Presented here are 28 T cell receptor beta chains from one specimen sequenced in a study of blood T cell repertoires in COVID-19. Using immunoSEQ multiplex PCR, the repertoire was profiled, and TCRdb retains in-frame clones only, with some absent. The table has roughly 400,000 clones, approximately 89% seen once. Sequencing used PBMCs or T cells enriched from blood (not recorded which). Source of these receptors: a woman in her 40s who had been exposed to COVID-19.

The chain links TRBV11-2 to TRBJ2-1; 7 bases agree with TRBD2. The CDR3 runs to 12 residues. The V gene's germline CDR1 is SGHAT and CDR2 FQNNGV. J gave up 9 bases and V 3 bases, and 2 bases lay outside the gene matches. The CDR3 region has the DNA TGTGCCAGCAGCTTTGGACTAGGTGAGCAGTTCTTC. Translation: CASSFGLGEQFF.

J is TRBJ2-7 and V is TRBV7-2; TRBD2 matches 11 bases. V lost 5 bases to trimming and J lost 3 bases; unmatched junction nucleotides: 6. Germline assignment: CDR1 SGHTA and CDR2 FQGNSA. CDR3 length: 15 residues. The CDR3 here is CASSTQTSGSYEQYF. Written as DNA, the CDR3 is TGTGCCAGCAGCACACAAACTAGCGGGAGCTACGAGCAGTACTTC.

This chain joins TRBV11-3 and TRBJ1-1; D is unresolved. This CDR3 comprises 16 residues. CDR1 is SGHNT and CDR2 is YENEEA in the germline V gene. V was clipped by 4 bases and J by 0 bases, with 15 bases between them. The DNA for the CDR3 is TGTGCCAGCAGCTCAGAGACGGGTCGATTGAACACTGAAGCTTTCTTT. Its protein is CASSSETGRLNTEAFF.

This clone was detected once. This chain uses TRBV3-1 (or the pseudogene TRBV3-2) with TRBJ2-1; 15 nucleotides align to TRBD2. There are 20 residues in the CDR3. The junction had 14 bases not matched to a gene; V was cut back by 1 base and J by 7 bases. Germline V gene sequence: CDR1 LGHDT, CDR2 YNNKEL (reference sequence). The CDR3 region is CASSQAPGLAGGPLRNEQFF. CDR3 nucleotides: TGTGCCAGCAGCCAAGCACCAGGACTAGCGGGGGGGCCTCTCAGGAATGAGCAGTTCTTC.

This sequence joins TRBV10-3 and TRBJ2-7, with 13 bases lining up with TRBD2. The V and J ends lost 5 bases and 7 bases, in that order; junction bases with no gene match: 14. The CDR3 is 17 residues long. Per the germline V gene, CDR1 is ENHRY and CDR2 is SYGVKD. This chain's CDR3 is CAISYRPGLAGSWEQYF. CDR3 sequence (DNA): TGTGCCATCAGTTACCGACCGGGACTAGCGGGGTCCTGGGAGCAGTACTTC.

This chain links TRBV29-1 with TRBJ2-7; the match to TRBD2 covers 10 bases. The V segment lost 6 bases and the J segment 0 bases; nucleotides outside the gene matches: 5. Germline CDR1 is SQVTM and CDR2 is ANQGSEA. CDR3 size: 14 residues. In nucleotides, the CDR3 is TGCAGCGTCTCCACTAGCGGGAACTCCTACGAGCAGTACTTC. As protein: CSVSTSGNSYEQYF.

The V and J genes are TRBV29-1 and TRBJ2-7; TRBD1 matches at 8 bases. CDR1 SQVTM and CDR2 ANQGSEA come from the germline V gene. The CDR3 consists of 13 residues. With 6 bases clipped from V and 0 bases from J, the junction kept 4 bases outside the gene matches. The chain's CDR3 is CSVGQGGSYEQYF. DNA for the CDR3: TGCAGCGTAGGACAGGGTGGCTCCTACGAGCAGTACTTC.

The genes are TRBV5-1 and TRBJ1-1, with D unresolved. V was clipped by 1 base and J by 3 bases, with 7 bases between them. CDR1 is SGHRS and CDR2 is YFSETQ in the germline V gene. The CDR3 is 13 amino acids. The CDR3 region has the DNA TGCGCCAGCAGCTTGCGGGGTGACACTGAAGCTTTCTTT. Encoded protein: CASSLRGDTEAFF.

This sequence joins TRBV5-1 and TRBJ2-5, with 8 bases aligning to TRBD2. The CDR3 has 13 residues. Germline trimming cut 3 bases from V and 4 bases from J; bases unmatched to any gene: 2. Germline V gene sequence: CDR1 SGHRS, CDR2 YFSETQ. DNA for the CDR3: TGCGCCAGCAGCTCGGGACTAGGAGAGACCCAGTACTTC. Amino acids: CASSSGLGETQYF.

The chain joins TRBV19 to TRBJ2-7; TRBD1 matches at 9 bases. Looked up from germline, CDR1 is LNHDA and CDR2 is SQIVND (reference sequence). The V segment lost 8 bases and the J segment 3 bases; nucleotides outside the gene matches: 8. CDR3 length: 14 amino acids. The CDR3 DNA reads as TGTGCCAGTTCTACCGGGACAGGGTTCTACGAGCAGTACTTC. This codes for CASSTGTGFYEQYF.

The genes are TRBV7-2 and TRBJ2-1; no clear D. Germline V CDR1 and CDR2: SGHTA, FQGNSA. This CDR3 region has 13 residues. Trimming removed 4 bases from V and 9 bases from J, with 13 bases in between. CDR3 region: CASSSLPSSEQFF. The CDR3 bases are TGTGCCAGCAGCTCCCTCCCAAGTAGTGAGCAGTTCTTC.

The rearrangement joins TRBV10-2 to TRBJ1-6; 7 bases align to TRBD1. Germline CDR1 WSHSY, CDR2 SAAADI. With V trimmed by 6 bases and J by 8 bases, 4 bases remained unmatched. There are 13 residues in the CDR3. For the CDR3, the DNA is TGCGCCAGCAGGGACAGGACTGATTCACCCCTCCACTTT. It specifies CASRDRTDSPLHF.

This clone has only one observation. The germline gene is not matched at one end of the junction; a read error may be the cause. This chain joins TRBV15 and TRBJ1-2, with D possibly being TRBD1 (6 bases). Germline CDR1 reads LNHNV; CDR2 reads YYDKDF (reference sequence). This CDR3 region has 14 residues. The CDR3 protein is CATRRGGDVDGYTF. CDR3 sequence (DNA): TGTGCCACCAGAAGAGGGGGGGATGTGGATGGCTACACCTTC. Based on the CDR3 plus reference TRBV15 and TRBJ1-2, the full variable domain is DAMVIQNPRYQVTQFGKPVTLSCSQTLNHNVMYWYQQKSSQAPKLLFHYYDKDFNNEADTPDNFQSRRPNTSFCFLDIRSPGLGDTAMYLCATRRGGDVDGYTFGSGTRLTVV.

CDR3 coding DNA: TGTGCCTGGAGTAAACAGGGGGATCAGCCCCAGCATTTT. It translates to CAWSKQGDQPQHF. J is TRBJ1-5 and V is TRBV30; 8 bases align to TRBD1. The junction had 2 bases not matched to a gene; V was cut back by 2 bases and J by 5 bases. This CDR3 contains 13 residues. CDR1 GTSNPN and CDR2 SVGIG come from the germline V gene (reference sequence).

The J gene is TRBJ2-3, the V gene TRBV5-1; 12 bases line up with TRBD2. Germline CDR1 is SGHRS and CDR2 is YFSETQ. CDR3 length: 18 residues. J lost 6 bases, V lost 0 bases, and 11 bases had no gene match. The CDR3 DNA sequence: TGCGCCAGCAGCTTGGTAGCTAGCGGGAGGGGCCCCGCGGATACGCAGTATTTT. Residues: CASSLVASGRGPADTQYF.

This chain uses TRBV10-2 with TRBJ1-2, with D possibly being TRBD1 (6 bases). V gave up 0 bases and J gave up 7 bases, with 12 bases separating them. The CDR3 is 14 residues long. Germline V lookup: CDR1 WSHSY, CDR2 SAAADI. CDR3 region: CASSESGGSGGYTF. DNA for the CDR3: TGCGCCAGCAGTGAGTCTGGGGGCTCCGGTGGCTACACCTTC.

V usage is TRBV2 and J usage is TRBJ1-1, with TRBD1 matching 9 bases. CDR1 and CDR2 (germline): SNHLY, FYNNEI. CDR3 length: 15 amino acids. After removal of 6 bases from V and 5 bases from J, the junction contained 10 bases not matched to a gene. Here the CDR3 DNA reads TGTGCCAGCAGAAGACTGACAGGGGGGTATACTGAAGCTTTCTTT. Its protein product is CASRRLTGGYTEAFF.

The chain couples TRBV5-6 to TRBJ1-6; tentative D call: TRBD1 (5 bases). Trimming took off 0 bases at V and 9 bases at J, with 16 bases between the two ends. Germline values: CDR1 SGHDT, CDR2 YYEEEE. The CDR3 contains 16 residues. CDR3 sequence: CASSLDMAGFSSPLHF. CDR3 coding DNA: TGTGCCAGCAGCTTGGATATGGCAGGGTTCAGTTCACCCCTCCACTTT.

V gene TRBV2 combines with J gene TRBJ1-2; 7 bases align to TRBD1. The germline gives CDR1 SNHLY, CDR2 FYNNEI. CDR3 size: 20 residues. V was clipped by 6 bases and J by 8 bases; unmatched bases: 30. The CDR3 DNA reads TGTGCCAGCAGGGCCAGGCCCGGACAGGAATTTAGATTACCGGCAGGCGGCTACACCTTC. Encoded protein: CASRARPGQEFRLPAGGYTF.

The chain combines TRBV29-1 with TRBJ1-1, with a possible D match to TRBD1 (5 bases). The ends were cut back, 4 bases at V and 4 bases at J, with 19 bases in the middle. CDR3 size: 15 residues. Germline V CDR1 and CDR2: SQVTM, ANQGSEA. Written as DNA, the CDR3 is TGCAGCGTTGGCCTTAGGTCTGGGGGACTCACTGAAGCTTTCTTT. It yields the protein CSVGLRSGGLTEAFF.

Notes on this clone: Other DNA sequences in the same sample also yield this CDR3. This rearrangement joins TRBV3-1 (or the pseudogene TRBV3-2) to TRBJ1-1; D uncertain. Germline V gives CDR1 LGHDT, CDR2 YNNKEL (reference sequence). Between the trimmed V and J ends, which lost 1 base and 6 bases, there was a span of 9 bases. This CDR3 is 13 amino acids long. The CDR3 bases are TGTGCCAGCAGCCAAGGAAGGGAGGCTGAAGCTTTCTTT. Translation: CASSQGREAEAFF.

The CDR3 DNA reads TGTGCCAGCAGTTACCCCAAGGACAGCTTCGAGCAGTACTTC. Amino acid sequence: CASSYPKDSFEQYF. The V gene is TRBV6-2 or TRBV6-3, the J gene TRBJ2-7; a possible D gene is TRBD1 (6 bases). Trimming took off 2 bases at V and 6 bases at J, with 14 bases between the two ends. The CDR3 has 14 residues. CDR1 MNHEY and CDR2 SVGEGT come from the germline V gene.

V gene TRBV18 combines with J gene TRBJ2-2; D is unresolved. The germline gives CDR1 KGHSH, CDR2 LQKENI. Trimming took off 5 bases at V and 4 bases at J, with 17 bases between the two ends. The CDR3 length is 16 residues. The CDR3, as DNA: TGTGCCAGCTCAGGCCAACTATCCGTGTCCACCGGGGAGCTGTTTTTT. Translating it yields CASSGQLSVSTGELFF.

This rearrangement joins TRBV25-1 to TRBJ2-7, with a weak D call TRBD1 (6 bases). This CDR3 spans 11 amino acids. Trimming left V 8 bases short and J 3 bases short, with 8 bases between. Germline assignment: CDR1 MGHDK and CDR2 SYGVNS. CDR3 DNA: TGTGCCAGCGAGGGGGACTACGAGCAGTACTTC. Residues: CASEGDYEQYF.

This chain links TRBV6-1 with TRBJ1-5; D may be TRBD1 (6 bases). Germline V lookup: CDR1 MNHNS, CDR2 SASEGT. The CDR3 sequence is 19 residues long. The ends were cut back, 0 bases at V and 4 bases at J, with 22 bases in the middle. CDR3 residues: CASSEARRGLFLANQPQHF. As DNA, the CDR3 is TGTGCCAGCAGTGAAGCCAGGCGGGGGCTGTTTTTAGCTAATCAGCCCCAGCATTTT.

This clone was found once. The CDR3 coding sequence is TGTGCCAGCAGCGTAGGTTCCGACTCCACCTATGGCTACACCTTC. Protein product: CASSVGSDSTYGYTF. V is TRBV9 and J is TRBJ1-2; D gene ambiguous. V lost 0 bases, J lost 4 bases, and 13 bases lay in between. CDR1 is SGDLS, CDR2 YYNGEE, per germline. CDR3 length: 15 residues.

This clone is a singleton in its sample. One junction end disagrees with the germline gene, perhaps due to a read error. CDR3 sequence: CASTQGPGGGDGYTF. For the CDR3, the DNA is TGTGCCAGCACCCAAGGTCCAGGGGGCGGAGATGGCTACACCTTC. This sequence joins TRBV3-1 (or the pseudogene TRBV3-2) and TRBJ1-2, with 8 bases identical to TRBD1. Germline assignment: CDR1 LGHDT and CDR2 YNNKEL (reference sequence). The CDR3 is made up of 15 amino acids.

In this sample, this clone turned up once. The J gene is TRBJ1-1, the V gene TRBV7-9; maybe TRBD1 (6 bases). Germline loops: CDR1 SEHNR, CDR2 FQNEAQ (reference sequence). The CDR3 runs 12 residues. Trimming took off 10 bases at V and 3 bases at J, with 12 bases between the two ends. The DNA for the CDR3 is TGTGCCACGTTAACAGGGTACACTGAAGCTTTCTTT. This encodes CATLTGYTEAFF.